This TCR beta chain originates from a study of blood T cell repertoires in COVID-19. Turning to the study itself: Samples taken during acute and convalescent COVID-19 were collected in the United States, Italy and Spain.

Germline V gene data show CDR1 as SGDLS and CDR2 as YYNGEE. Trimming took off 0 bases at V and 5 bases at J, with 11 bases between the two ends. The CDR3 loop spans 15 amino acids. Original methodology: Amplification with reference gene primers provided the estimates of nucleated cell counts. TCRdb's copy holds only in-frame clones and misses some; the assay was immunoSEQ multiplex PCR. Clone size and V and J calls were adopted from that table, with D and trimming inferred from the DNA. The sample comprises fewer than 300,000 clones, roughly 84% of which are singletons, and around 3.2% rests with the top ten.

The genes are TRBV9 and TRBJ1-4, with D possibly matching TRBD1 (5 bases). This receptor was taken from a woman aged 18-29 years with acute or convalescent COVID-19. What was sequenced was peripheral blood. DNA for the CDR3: TGTGCCAGCAGCGTAGAAGGGGCGCTAAATGAAAAACTGTTTTTT. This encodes CASSVEGALNEKLFF.